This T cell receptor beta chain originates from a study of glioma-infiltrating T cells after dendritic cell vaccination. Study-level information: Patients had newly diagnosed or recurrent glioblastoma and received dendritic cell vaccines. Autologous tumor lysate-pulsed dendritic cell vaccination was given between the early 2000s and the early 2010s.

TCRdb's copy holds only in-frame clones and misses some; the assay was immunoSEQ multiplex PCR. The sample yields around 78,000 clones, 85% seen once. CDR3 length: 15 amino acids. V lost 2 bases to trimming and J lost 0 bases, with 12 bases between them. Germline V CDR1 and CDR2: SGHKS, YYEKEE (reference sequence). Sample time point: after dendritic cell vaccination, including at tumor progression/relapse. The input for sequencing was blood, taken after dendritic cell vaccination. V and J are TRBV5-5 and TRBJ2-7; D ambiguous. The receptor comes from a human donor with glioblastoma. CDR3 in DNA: TGTGCCAGCAGCTTACTACCGCAAAGCTCCTACGAGCAGTACTTC. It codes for CASSLLPQSSYEQYF.